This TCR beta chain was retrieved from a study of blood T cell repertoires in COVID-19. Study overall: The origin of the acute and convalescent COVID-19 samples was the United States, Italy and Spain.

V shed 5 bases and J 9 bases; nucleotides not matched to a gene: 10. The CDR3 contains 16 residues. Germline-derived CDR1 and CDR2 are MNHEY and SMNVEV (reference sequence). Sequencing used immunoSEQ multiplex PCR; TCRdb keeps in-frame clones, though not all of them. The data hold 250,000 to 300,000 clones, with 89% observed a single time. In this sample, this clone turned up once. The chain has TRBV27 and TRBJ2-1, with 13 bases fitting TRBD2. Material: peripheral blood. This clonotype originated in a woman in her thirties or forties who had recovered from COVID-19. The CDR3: CASSTVTSGGPGEQFF. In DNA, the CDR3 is TGTGCCAGCAGTACAGTGACTAGCGGGGGGCCCGGTGAGCAGTTCTTC.